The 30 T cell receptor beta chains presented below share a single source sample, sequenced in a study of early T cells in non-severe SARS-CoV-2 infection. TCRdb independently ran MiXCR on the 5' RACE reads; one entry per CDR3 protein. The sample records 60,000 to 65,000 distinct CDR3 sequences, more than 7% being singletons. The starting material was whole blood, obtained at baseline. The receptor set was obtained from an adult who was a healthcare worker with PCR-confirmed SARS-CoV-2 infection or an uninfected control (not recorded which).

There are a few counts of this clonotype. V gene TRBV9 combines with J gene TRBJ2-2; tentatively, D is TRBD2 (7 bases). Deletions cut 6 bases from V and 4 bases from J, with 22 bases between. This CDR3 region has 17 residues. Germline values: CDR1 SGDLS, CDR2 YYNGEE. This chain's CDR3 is CASNDGGLADITGELFF. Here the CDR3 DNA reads TGTGCCAGCAACGATGGGGGCCTAGCGGATATCACCGGGGAGCTGTTTTTT.

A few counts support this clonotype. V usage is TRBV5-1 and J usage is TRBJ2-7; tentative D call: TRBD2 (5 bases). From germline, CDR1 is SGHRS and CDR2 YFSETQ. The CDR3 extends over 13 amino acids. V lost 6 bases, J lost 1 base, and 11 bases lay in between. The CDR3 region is CASNEGRSYEQYF. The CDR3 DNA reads TGCGCCAGCAATGAGGGTAGATCCTACGAGCAGTACTTC.

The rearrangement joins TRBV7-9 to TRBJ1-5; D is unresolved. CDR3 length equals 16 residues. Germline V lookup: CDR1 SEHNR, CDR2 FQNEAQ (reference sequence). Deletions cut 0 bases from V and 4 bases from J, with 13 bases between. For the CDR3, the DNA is TGTGCCAGCAGCTTAGCGCTTGTCGGAGGGAATCAGCCCCAGCATTTT. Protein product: CASSLALVGGNQPQHF.

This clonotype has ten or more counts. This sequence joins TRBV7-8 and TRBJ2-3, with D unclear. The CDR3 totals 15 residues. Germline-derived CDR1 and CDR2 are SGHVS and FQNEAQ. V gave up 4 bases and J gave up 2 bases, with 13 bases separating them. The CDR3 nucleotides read TGTGCCAGCAGCTCCCGCTCTGGGAACACAGATACGCAGTATTTT. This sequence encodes CASSSRSGNTDTQYF. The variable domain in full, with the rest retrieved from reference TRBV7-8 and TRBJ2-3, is GAGVSQSPRYKVAKRGQDVALRCDPISGHVSLFWYQQALGQGPEFLTYFQNEAQLDKSGLPSDRFFAERPEGSVSTLKIQRTQQEDSAVYLCASSSRSGNTDTQYFGPGTRLTVL.

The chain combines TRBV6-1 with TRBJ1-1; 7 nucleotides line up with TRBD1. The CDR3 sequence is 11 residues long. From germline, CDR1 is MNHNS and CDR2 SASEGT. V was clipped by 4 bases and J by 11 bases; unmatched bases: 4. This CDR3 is CASSGTGVAFF. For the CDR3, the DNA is TGTGCCAGCAGTGGGACAGGAGTTGCTTTCTTT.

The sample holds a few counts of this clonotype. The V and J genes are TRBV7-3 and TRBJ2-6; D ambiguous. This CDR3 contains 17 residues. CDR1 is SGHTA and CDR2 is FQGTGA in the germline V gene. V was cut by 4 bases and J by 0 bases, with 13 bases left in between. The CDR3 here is CASSSLGKGSGANVLTF. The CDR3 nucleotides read TGTGCCAGCAGCTCCCTGGGGAAGGGCTCTGGGGCCAACGTCCTGACTTTC.

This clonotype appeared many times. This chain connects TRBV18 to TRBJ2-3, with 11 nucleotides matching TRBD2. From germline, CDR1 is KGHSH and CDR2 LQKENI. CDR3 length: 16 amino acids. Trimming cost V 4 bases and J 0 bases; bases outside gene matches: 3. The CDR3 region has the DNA TGTGCCAGCTCACAGGGACTAGCGGAAAGCACAGATACGCAGTATTTT. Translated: CASSQGLAESTDTQYF.

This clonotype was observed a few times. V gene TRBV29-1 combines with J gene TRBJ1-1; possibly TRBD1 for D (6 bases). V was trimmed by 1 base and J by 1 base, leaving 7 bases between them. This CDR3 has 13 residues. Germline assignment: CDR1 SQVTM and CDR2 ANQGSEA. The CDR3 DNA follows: TGCAGCGTTGAAGGGACAGCGAACACTGAAGCTTTCTTT. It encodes CSVEGTANTEAFF.

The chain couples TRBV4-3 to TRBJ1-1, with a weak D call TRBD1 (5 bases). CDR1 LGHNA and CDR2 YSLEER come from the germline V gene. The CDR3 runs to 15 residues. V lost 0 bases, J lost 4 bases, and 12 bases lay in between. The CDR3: CASSQDAQGSTEAFF. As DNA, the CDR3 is TGCGCCAGCAGCCAAGATGCCCAGGGATCCACTGAAGCTTTCTTT.

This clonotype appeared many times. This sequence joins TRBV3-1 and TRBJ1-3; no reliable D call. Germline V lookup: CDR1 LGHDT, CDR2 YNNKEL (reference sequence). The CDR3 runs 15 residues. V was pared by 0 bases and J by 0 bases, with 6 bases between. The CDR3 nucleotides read TGTGCCAGCAGCCAAGAATGGAGCTCTGGAAACACCATATATTTT. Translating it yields CASSQEWSSGNTIYF.

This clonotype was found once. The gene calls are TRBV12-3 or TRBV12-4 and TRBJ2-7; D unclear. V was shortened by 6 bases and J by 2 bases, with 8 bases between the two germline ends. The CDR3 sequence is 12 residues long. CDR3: CASSLYPYEQYF. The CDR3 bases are TGTGCCAGCAGCCTCTATCCCTACGAGCAGTACTTC.

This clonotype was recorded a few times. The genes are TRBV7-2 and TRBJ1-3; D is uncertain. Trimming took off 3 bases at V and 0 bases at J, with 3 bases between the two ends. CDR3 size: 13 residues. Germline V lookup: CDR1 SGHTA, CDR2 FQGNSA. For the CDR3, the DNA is TGTGCCAGCAGCTTTGGCTCTGGAAACACCATATATTTT. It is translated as CASSFGSGNTIYF.

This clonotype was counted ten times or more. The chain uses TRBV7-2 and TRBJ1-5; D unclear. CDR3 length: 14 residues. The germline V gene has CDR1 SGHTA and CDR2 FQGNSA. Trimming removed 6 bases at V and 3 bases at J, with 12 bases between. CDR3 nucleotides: TGTGCCAGCAGTCCCCAGCGGGCCAATCAGCCCCAGCATTTT. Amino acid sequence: CASSPQRANQPQHF.

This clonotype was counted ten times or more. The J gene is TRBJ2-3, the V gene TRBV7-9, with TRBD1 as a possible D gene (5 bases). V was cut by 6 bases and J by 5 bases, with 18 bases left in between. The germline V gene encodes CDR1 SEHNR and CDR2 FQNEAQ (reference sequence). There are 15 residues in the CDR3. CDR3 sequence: CASSFGQGSGDTQYF. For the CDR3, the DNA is TGTGCCAGCAGTTTTGGGCAGGGATCGGGAGATACGCAGTATTTT. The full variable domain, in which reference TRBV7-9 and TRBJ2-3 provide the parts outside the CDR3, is DTGVSQNPRHKITKRGQNVTFRCDPISEHNRLYWYRQTLGQGPEFLTYFQNEAQLEKSRLLSDRFSAERPKGSFSTLEIQRTEQGDSAMYLCASSFGQGSGDTQYFGPGTRLTVL.

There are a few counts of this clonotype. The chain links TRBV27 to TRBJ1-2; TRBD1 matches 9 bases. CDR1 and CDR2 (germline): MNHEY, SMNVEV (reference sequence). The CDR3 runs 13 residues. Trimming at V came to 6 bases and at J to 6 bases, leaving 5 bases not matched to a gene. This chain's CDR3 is CASRGTGRDGYTF. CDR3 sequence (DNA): TGTGCCAGCAGGGGGACAGGGCGGGATGGCTACACCTTC.

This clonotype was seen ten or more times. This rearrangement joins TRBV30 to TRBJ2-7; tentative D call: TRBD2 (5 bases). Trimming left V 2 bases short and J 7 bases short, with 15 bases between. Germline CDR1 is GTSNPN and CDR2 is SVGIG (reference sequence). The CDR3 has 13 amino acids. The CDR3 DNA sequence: TGTGCCTGGAGTAGTGGAATGGGAGTGGAGCAGTACTTC. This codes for CAWSSGMGVEQYF.

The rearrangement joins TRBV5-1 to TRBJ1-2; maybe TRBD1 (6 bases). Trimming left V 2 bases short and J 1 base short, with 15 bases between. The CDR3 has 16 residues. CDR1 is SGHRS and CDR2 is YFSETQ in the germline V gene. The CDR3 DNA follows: TGCGCCAGCAGCTTAATCCCGACACAGGGTAACTATGGCTACACCTTC. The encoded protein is CASSLIPTQGNYGYTF.

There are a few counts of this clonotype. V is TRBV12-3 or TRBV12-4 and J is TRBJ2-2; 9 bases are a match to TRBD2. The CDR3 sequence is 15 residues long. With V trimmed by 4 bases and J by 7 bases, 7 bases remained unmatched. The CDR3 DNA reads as TGTGCCAGCAGTTCTAGCGGGATGGGAGGCGGGGAGCTGTTTTTT. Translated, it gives CASSSSGMGGGELFF.

CDR3 amino acids: CASRSLAMNTEAFF. The CDR3 DNA sequence: TGTGCCAGCCGATCATTAGCCATGAACACTGAAGCTTTCTTT. This rearrangement joins TRBV18 to TRBJ1-1, with D unclear. V lost 8 bases and J lost 0, with 13 bases in between. Germline V gene data show CDR1 as KGHSH and CDR2 as LQKENI. The CDR3 loop spans 14 amino acids.

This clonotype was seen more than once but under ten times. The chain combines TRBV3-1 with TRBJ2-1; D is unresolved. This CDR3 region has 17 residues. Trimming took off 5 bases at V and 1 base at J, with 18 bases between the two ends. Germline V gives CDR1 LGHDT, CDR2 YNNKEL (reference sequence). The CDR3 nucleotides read TGTGCCAGCAGCTTCGACCCCTCGGGTCGGTCCTACAATGAGCAGTTCTTC. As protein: CASSFDPSGRSYNEQFF.

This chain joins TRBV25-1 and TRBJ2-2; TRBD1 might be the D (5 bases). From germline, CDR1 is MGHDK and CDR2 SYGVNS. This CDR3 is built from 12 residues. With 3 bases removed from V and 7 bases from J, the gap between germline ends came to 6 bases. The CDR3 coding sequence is TGTGCCAGCAGTGACAGGGTCGGGGAGCTGTTTTTT. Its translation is CASSDRVGELFF.

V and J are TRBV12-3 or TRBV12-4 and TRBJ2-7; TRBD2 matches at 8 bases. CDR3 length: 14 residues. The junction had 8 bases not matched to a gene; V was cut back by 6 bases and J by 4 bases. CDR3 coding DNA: TGTGCCAGCAGCCGGGGGGGGACAAGTTACGAGCAGTACTTC. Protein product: CASSRGGTSYEQYF.

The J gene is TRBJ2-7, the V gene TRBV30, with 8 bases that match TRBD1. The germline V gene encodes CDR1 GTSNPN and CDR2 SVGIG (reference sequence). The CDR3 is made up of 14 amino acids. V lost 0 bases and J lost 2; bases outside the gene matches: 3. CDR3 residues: CAWSVGQGTYEQYF. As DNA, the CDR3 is TGTGCCTGGAGTGTAGGACAGGGTACCTACGAGCAGTACTTC. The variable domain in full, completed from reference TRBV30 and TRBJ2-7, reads SQTIHQWPATLVQPVGSPLSLECTVEGTSNPNLYWYRQAAGRGLQLLFYSVGIGQISSEVPQNLSASRPQDRQFILSSKKLLLSDSGFYLCAWSVGQGTYEQYFGPGTRLTVT.

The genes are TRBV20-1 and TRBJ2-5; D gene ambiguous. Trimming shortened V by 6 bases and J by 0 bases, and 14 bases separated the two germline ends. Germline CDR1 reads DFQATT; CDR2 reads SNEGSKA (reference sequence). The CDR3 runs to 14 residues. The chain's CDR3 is CSASRSQYQETQYF. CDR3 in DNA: TGCAGTGCCAGCCGATCCCAGTACCAAGAGACCCAGTACTTC.

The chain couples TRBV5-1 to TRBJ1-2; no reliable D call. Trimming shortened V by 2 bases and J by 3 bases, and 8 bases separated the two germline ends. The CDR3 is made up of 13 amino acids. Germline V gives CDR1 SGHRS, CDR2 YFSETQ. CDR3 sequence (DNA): TGCGCCAGCAGCTTTAGCCTCTACTATGGCTACACCTTC. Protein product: CASSFSLYYGYTF.

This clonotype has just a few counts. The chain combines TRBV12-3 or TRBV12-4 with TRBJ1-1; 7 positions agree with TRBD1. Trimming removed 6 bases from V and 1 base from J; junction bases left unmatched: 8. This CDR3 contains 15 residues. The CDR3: CASRRTGQRNTEAFF. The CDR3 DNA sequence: TGTGCCAGCAGACGAACGGGACAGCGGAACACTGAAGCTTTCTTT.

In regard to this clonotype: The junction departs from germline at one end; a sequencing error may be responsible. The chain's CDR3 is CASSFTSGGSRDF. DNA of the CDR3: TGTGCCAGCAGTTTTACTAGCGGAGGCTCTCGGGACTTC. The chain recombines TRBV12-3 or TRBV12-4 with TRBJ2-7, with 8 bases matching TRBD2. The CDR3 is 13 residues long.

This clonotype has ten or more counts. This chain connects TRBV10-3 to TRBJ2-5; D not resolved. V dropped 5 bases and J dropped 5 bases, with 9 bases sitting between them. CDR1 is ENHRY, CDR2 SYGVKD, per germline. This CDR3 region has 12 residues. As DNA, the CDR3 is TGTGCCATCAGTTCAGAGGAGGAGACCCAGTACTTC. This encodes CAISSEEETQYF.

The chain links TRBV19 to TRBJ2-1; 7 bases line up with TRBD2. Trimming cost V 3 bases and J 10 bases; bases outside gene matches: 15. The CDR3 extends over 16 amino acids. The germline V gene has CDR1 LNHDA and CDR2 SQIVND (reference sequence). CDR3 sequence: CASSIRGTTVPREQFF. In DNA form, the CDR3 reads TGTGCCAGTAGTATCCGGGGGACTACAGTCCCCCGGGAGCAGTTCTTC.

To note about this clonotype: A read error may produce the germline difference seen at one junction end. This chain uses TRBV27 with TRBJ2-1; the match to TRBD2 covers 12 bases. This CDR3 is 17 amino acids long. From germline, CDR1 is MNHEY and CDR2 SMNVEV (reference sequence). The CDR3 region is CASSLGALAGGSNGQFF. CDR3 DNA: TGTGCCAGCTCACTTGGGGCGCTAGCGGGAGGGAGCAATGGGCAGTTCTTC.